The 30 T cell receptor beta chains below were found in one sample sequenced in a study of response to subunit inactivated influenza vaccine. A single record per CDR3 protein comes from TCRdb applying MiXCR to the RT-PCR reads. The sample lists around 600,000 distinct CDR3 sequences, roughly 12% occurring once. The same data also went into a second study, on T cells expressing NK-cell markers. From that paper: Scientists made TCR beta cDNA using 5'RACE template switching with UMIs.

The specimen comprised PBMCs from blood, sampled on the day of vaccination. These receptors all come from a man aged 50-60 years who received an inactivated influenza vaccine.

The gene calls are TRBV11-2 and TRBJ2-2; perhaps TRBD1 as D (6 bases). Germline loops: CDR1 SGHAT, CDR2 FQNNGV. The CDR3 covers 15 residues. Trimming left V 1 base short and J 7 bases short, with 13 bases between. Here the CDR3 DNA reads TGTGCCAGCAGCTTAGCAGATATCAGGGGCGGGGAGCTGTTTTTT. This sequence encodes CASSLADIRGGELFF.

The rearrangement links TRBV7-2 to TRBJ2-3; unclear D gene. Germline lookup yields CDR1 SGHTA and CDR2 FQGNSA. The CDR3 consists of 13 residues. The V and J ends lost 6 bases and 2 bases respectively, with 9 bases between them. The CDR3 bases are TGTGCCAGCAGAAAGGTCCCCACAGATACGCAGTATTTT. It encodes CASRKVPTDTQYF. Filled out from reference TRBV7-2 and TRBJ2-3, the complete variable domain reads GAGVSQSPSNKVTEKGKDVELRCDPISGHTALYWYRQSLGQGLEFLIYFQGNSAPDKSGLPSDRFSAERTGGSVSTLTIQRTQQEDSAVYLCASRKVPTDTQYFGPGTRLTVL.

This clonotype was seen more than once but under ten times. The chain carries TRBV20-1 and TRBJ1-4; TRBD1 is a possible D gene (5 bases). There are 14 residues in the CDR3. In germline, CDR1 is DFQATT, CDR2 SNEGSKA (reference sequence). V was shortened by 6 bases and J by 4 bases, with 15 bases between the two germline ends. In nucleotides, the CDR3 is TGCAGTGCCCGCGGGGCGGACCTTAATGAAAAACTGTTTTTT. Protein: CSARGADLNEKLFF.

This clonotype was observed a handful of times. The genes are TRBV20-1 and TRBJ1-5; D remains unclear. The germline gives CDR1 DFQATT, CDR2 SNEGSKA (reference sequence). The CDR3 totals 14 residues. Trimming removed 1 base from V and 0 bases from J, with 7 bases in between. The DNA for the CDR3 is TGCAGTGCTAGAGGGAGGTTTAGCAATCAGCCCCAGCATTTT. This translates into CSARGRFSNQPQHF.

The chain is built from TRBV12-3 or TRBV12-4 and TRBJ1-6; D gene unclear. The V gene lost 4 bases and the J gene lost 9 bases, with 16 bases spanning the gap. There are 15 residues in the CDR3. The CDR3 nucleotides read TGTGCCAGCAGTTCAGACCTCAACATAGGTTCACCCCTCCACTTT. It codes for CASSSDLNIGSPLHF.

The chain combines TRBV20-1 with TRBJ2-7; D gene unclear. V was clipped by 6 bases and J by 0 bases, with 9 bases between them. CDR3 length: 12 residues. CDR1 and CDR2 (germline): DFQATT, SNEGSKA (reference sequence). CDR3 coding DNA: TGCAGTGCACCCGTCTACTCCTACGAGCAGTACTTC. This encodes CSAPVYSYEQYF.

This clonotype has just a few counts. This sequence joins TRBV20-1 and TRBJ2-3; D unclear. The CDR3 sequence is 14 residues long. Trimming shortened V by 6 bases and J by 5 bases, and 18 bases separated the two germline ends. CDR1 and CDR2 from the germline V gene are DFQATT and SNEGSKA (reference sequence). CDR3 nucleotides: TGCAGTGCGTACAAATTGGGTTCGGGAGATACGCAGTATTTT. It specifies CSAYKLGSGDTQYF.

This clonotype has a handful of counts. The chain is built from TRBV15 and TRBJ2-1; unclear D gene. Germline assignment: CDR1 LNHNV and CDR2 YYDKDF (reference sequence). V lost 5 bases and J lost 8, with 10 bases in between. The CDR3 is made up of 12 amino acids. This CDR3 is CATSGRIYEQFF. DNA for the CDR3: TGTGCCACCAGCGGCAGGATTTATGAGCAGTTCTTC.

The chain links TRBV20-1 to TRBJ1-2; 7 bases are a match to TRBD1. CDR1 and CDR2 from the germline V gene are DFQATT and SNEGSKA (reference sequence). Germline trimming cut 8 bases from V and 0 bases from J; bases unmatched to any gene: 9. The CDR3 runs 14 residues. CDR3 in amino acids: CSPYRTGTNYGYTF. CDR3 sequence (DNA): TGCAGTCCATACAGGACAGGAACTAACTATGGCTACACCTTC.

The chain has TRBV7-8 and TRBJ2-7; possibly TRBD1 for D (6 bases). The CDR3 runs to 11 residues. CDR1 is SGHVS and CDR2 is FQNEAQ in the germline V gene. V lost 6 bases to trimming and J lost 13 bases, with 16 bases between them. CDR3 sequence: CASRSQGQIYF. CDR3 DNA: TGTGCCAGCAGGTCCCAGGGACAAATTTACTTC.

The J gene is TRBJ1-6, the V gene TRBV20-1; D is ambiguous. This CDR3 comprises 15 residues. CDR1 is DFQATT and CDR2 is SNEGSKA in the germline V gene (reference sequence). Between the trimmed V and J ends, which lost 3 bases and 4 bases, there was a span of 13 bases. DNA of the CDR3: TGCAGTGCTAGCCCCGGACTGGATTATAATTCACCCCTCCACTTT. Its protein is CSASPGLDYNSPLHF.

This clonotype was counted only a few times. The chain uses TRBV10-3 and TRBJ1-5; D perhaps matches TRBD1 (5 bases). The ends were cut back, 0 bases at V and 0 bases at J, with 15 bases in the middle. CDR3 length: 18 residues. CDR1 is ENHRY and CDR2 is SYGVKD in the germline V gene. The DNA for the CDR3 is TGTGCCATCAGTGAGTCGATCGCAGGGCGATATAGCAATCAGCCCCAGCATTTT. As protein: CAISESIAGRYSNQPQHF.

The J gene is TRBJ2-5, the V gene TRBV7-6; 9 nucleotides agree with TRBD2. Germline V gene sequence: CDR1 SGHVS, CDR2 FNYEAQ. The CDR3 totals 16 residues. V dropped 5 bases and J dropped 7; count of bases not matched to a gene: 14. CDR3: CASSRGTSGLGGTQYF. In DNA form, the CDR3 reads TGTGCCAGCAGCCGCGGAACTAGCGGGTTAGGAGGGACCCAGTACTTC.

This clonotype has only a few counts. The genes are TRBV12-3 or TRBV12-4 and TRBJ2-1; perhaps TRBD1 as D (5 bases). CDR3 length: 15 residues. Trimming stripped 4 bases from V and 5 bases from J, with 15 bases between. In nucleotides, the CDR3 is TGTGCCAGCAGTTGGGAAGAAGCAGGGAACAATGAGCAGTTCTTC. The encoded protein is CASSWEEAGNNEQFF.

The V gene is TRBV28, the J gene TRBJ2-5; the D is unclear. Germline CDR1 is MDHEN and CDR2 is SYDVKM. This CDR3 has 13 amino acids. Between the trimmed V and J ends, which lost 8 bases and 1 base, there was a span of 11 bases. CDR3 in DNA: TGTGCCAGCCATCGGGCAGCCCAAGAGACCCAGTACTTC. Protein product: CASHRAAQETQYF.

This clonotype has at least ten counts. The rearrangement joins TRBV20-1 to TRBJ2-7, with 7 bases fitting TRBD1. CDR3 length: 15 amino acids. Germline CDR1 reads DFQATT; CDR2 reads SNEGSKA (reference sequence). With V trimmed by 3 bases and J by 3 bases, 11 bases remained unmatched. Here the CDR3 reads CSARGTGDRLYEQYF. CDR3 in DNA: TGCAGTGCTAGGGGAACAGGGGATCGTCTCTACGAGCAGTACTTC.

The rearrangement links TRBV6-4 to TRBJ1-4, with unresolved D. V was trimmed by 0 bases and J by 8 bases, leaving 28 bases between them. Germline V gene lookup returns CDR1 MRHNA and CDR2 SNTAGT. This CDR3 has 20 amino acids. DNA of the CDR3: TGTGCCAGCAGTGACTCGATCGTAATAGGTGTGGTCAGCGGAGGGGAAAAACTGTTTTTT. This translates into CASSDSIVIGVVSGGEKLFF.

A few counts support this clonotype. The V call is TRBV7-2, the J call TRBJ2-7, with D possibly TRBD1 on 6 matching bases. The CDR3 has 14 residues. With 2 bases removed from V and 3 bases from J, the gap between germline ends came to 11 bases. Germline values: CDR1 SGHTA, CDR2 FQGNSA. The CDR3 DNA follows: TGTGCCAGCAGCTTAACAGCGGACAGCTACGAGCAGTACTTC. Encoded protein: CASSLTADSYEQYF. The complete variable domain, with remaining parts taken from reference TRBV7-2 and TRBJ2-7, reads GAGVSQSPSNKVTEKGKDVELRCDPISGHTALYWYRQSLGQGLEFLIYFQGNSAPDKSGLPSDRFSAERTGGSVSTLTIQRTQQEDSAVYLCASSLTADSYEQYFGPGTRLTVT.

The table lists this clonotype with a few counts. The J gene is TRBJ2-7, the V gene TRBV4-3; a weak D match, TRBD1 (5 bases). V was shortened by 3 bases and J by 0 bases, with 12 bases between the two germline ends. Looked up from germline, CDR1 is LGHNA and CDR2 is YSLEER. The length of the CDR3 is 15 residues. CDR3 bases: TGCGCCAGCAGCCAGGCCTGGGGCACCTCCTACGAGCAGTACTTC. It yields the protein CASSQAWGTSYEQYF.

CDR3 coding DNA: TGTGCCAGCAGTATACAGGGTTGGGGTTCCTATGGCTACACCTTC. It is translated as CASSIQGWGSYGYTF. The chain uses TRBV7-8 and TRBJ1-2; the D gene is possibly TRBD1 (6 bases). CDR1 SGHVS and CDR2 FQNEAQ come from the germline V gene. The ends were cut back, 6 bases at V and 4 bases at J, with 18 bases in the middle. The CDR3 has 15 residues.

This clonotype was seen ten or more times. The chain uses TRBV14 and TRBJ2-1; tentatively, D is TRBD2 (6 bases). This CDR3 has 16 amino acids. Germline V CDR1 and CDR2: SGHDN, FVKESK. Trimming cost V 5 bases and J 0 bases, with 14 bases left between them. CDR3 bases: TGTGCCAGCAGCACGACAGCCGGGAGCTCCTACAATGAGCAGTTCTTC. Protein product: CASSTTAGSSYNEQFF.

This clonotype occurred many times. This sequence joins TRBV3-1 and TRBJ1-1, with D unclear. Trimming pared 1 base from V and 5 bases from J, leaving 8 bases between. Germline assignment: CDR1 LGHDT and CDR2 YNNKEL (reference sequence). This CDR3 has 13 residues. CDR3 DNA: TGTGCCAGCAGCCAAGTGGAGAAAACTGAAGCTTTCTTT. This gives the protein CASSQVEKTEAFF.

The table lists this clonotype with a few counts. The gene calls are TRBV7-2 and TRBJ2-3; no clear D gene. The germline CDR1 and CDR2 sequences are SGHTA and FQGNSA. V was clipped by 5 bases and J by 0 bases, with 6 bases between them. The CDR3 has 13 amino acids. Here the CDR3 reads CASSITSTDTQYF. The CDR3 bases are TGTGCCAGCAGCATCACTAGCACAGATACGCAGTATTTT.

This clonotype was counted between two and nine times. The J gene is TRBJ2-1, the V gene TRBV4-3; D is possibly TRBD2 (5 bases). CDR3 length: 14 residues. Between the trimmed V and J ends, which lost 0 bases and 4 bases, there was a span of 7 bases. The germline CDR1 and CDR2 sequences are LGHNA and YSLEER. In DNA form, the CDR3 reads TGCGCCAGCAGCCAAGATAGCGTATACAATGAGCAGTTCTTC. Translated, it gives CASSQDSVYNEQFF.

This chain joins TRBV7-2 and TRBJ2-5; 9 bases agree with TRBD2. The CDR3 loop spans 17 amino acids. V trimming: 5 bases; J trimming: 6 bases; junction bases outside the gene matches: 16. The germline V gene has CDR1 SGHTA and CDR2 FQGNSA. In nucleotides, the CDR3 is TGTGCCAGCAGCCGCGGCGGTTGGGAGCGGGGGGTAAAGACCCAGTACTTC. It yields the protein CASSRGGWERGVKTQYF.

The rearrangement joins TRBV4-2 to TRBJ1-4; D ambiguous. Trimming stripped 4 bases from V and 3 bases from J, with 12 bases between. Germline V gene data show CDR1 as LGHNA and CDR2 as YNFKEQ. This CDR3 has 15 amino acids. The CDR3 reads CASSPLGGPNEKLFF. In DNA, the CDR3 is TGTGCCAGCAGCCCGCTGGGCGGGCCTAATGAAAAACTGTTTTTT.

This clonotype has at least ten counts. V gene TRBV9 combines with J gene TRBJ2-5, with 7 bases that match TRBD2. The ends lost 4 bases at V and 1 base at J; junction bases unmatched: 7. Germline V lookup: CDR1 SGDLS, CDR2 YYNGEE. This CDR3 spans 15 amino acids. In DNA, the CDR3 is TGTGCCAGCAGCTTTTCCCCGGGGGGCCAAGAGACCCAGTACTTC. It is translated as CASSFSPGGQETQYF.

The rearrangement links TRBV4-1 to TRBJ2-7; D remains ambiguous. Germline values: CDR1 MGHRA, CDR2 YSYEKL. The CDR3 spans 13 residues. The V end lost 0 bases, the J end lost 2 bases, and 5 bases lay between the germline ends. The CDR3 reads CASSQEMAYEQYF. The CDR3 DNA follows: TGCGCCAGCAGCCAAGAAATGGCCTACGAGCAGTACTTC.

The CDR3 DNA is TGTGCCAGCTCACCAAACAGGGAATCCTACGAGCAGTACTTC. Protein sequence: CASSPNRESYEQYF. This chain connects TRBV18 to TRBJ2-7, with D tentatively TRBD1 (6 bases). V lost 2 bases, J lost 1 base, and 9 bases lay in between. This CDR3 is 14 amino acids long. The V gene's germline CDR1 is KGHSH and CDR2 LQKENI.

In this sample, this clonotype turned up many times. The rearrangement uses TRBV6-2 or TRBV6-3 and TRBJ2-1; tentative D call: TRBD1 (5 bases). V dropped 6 bases and J dropped 12 bases, with 21 bases sitting between them. Germline lookup yields CDR1 MNHEY and CDR2 SVGEGT. The CDR3 extends over 14 amino acids. CDR3 DNA sequence: TGTGCCAGCAGCCAGAAATCACTACGAACAGGGCAGTTCTTC. Protein product: CASSQKSLRTGQFF.